This T cell receptor (beta chain) was recovered during a study of T cell responses to AZD1222 COVID-19 vaccine. General study results and limits: Epitopes outside B.1.351 and B.1.1.7 mutated regions reportedly drew nearly half of spike TCRs. Spike as a whole was targeted by vaccine-associated CD4 TCRs, dominant at 160-218 and 743-854. Baseline serology detected seropositivity in only six AZD1222 recipients. The study sampled repertoires only after the peak T cell response.

The protocol was immunoSEQ multiplex PCR, while the TCRdb copy is restricted to in-frame clones and leaves out a portion. Among roughly 150,000 clones listed, approximately 90% were seen once. With regard to this clone: Antigen unknown.

The sample consisted of peripheral blood, taken 28 days after the second AZD1222 dose. This TCR was recovered from an adult who received the AZD1222 COVID-19 vaccine.

In DNA form, the CDR3 reads TGTGCCATCGGCGACAGGCTCTACGAGCAGTACGTC. Protein sequence: CAIGDRLYEQYV. V is TRBV10-3 and J is TRBJ2-7, with TRBD1 as a possible D gene (6 bases). Germline CDR1 and CDR2: ENHRY and SYGVKD. The CDR3 length is 12 residues. V dropped 8 bases and J dropped 3 bases, with 11 bases sitting between them.